The 9 T cell receptor beta chains given below trace back to one sample, sequenced in a study of blood T cell repertoires in COVID-19. Libraries were prepared by immunoSEQ multiplex PCR; TCRdb keeps only in-frame clonotypes and omits some of them. The table shows about 140,000 clones, with 88% occurring only once. The specimen sequenced was peripheral blood. The receptor source for this set is a man aged 60-69 years with active or convalescent COVID-19.

The V call is TRBV14, the J call TRBJ2-6, with TRBD1 identical over 7 bases. The CDR3 covers 21 residues. Germline loops: CDR1 SGHDN, CDR2 FVKESK. The V and J ends lost 0 bases and 0 bases, in that order; junction bases with no gene match: 14. CDR3 sequence reads: CASSQDLINLGTVSGANVLTF. The CDR3 nucleotides are TGTGCCAGCAGCCAAGATCTTATTAATCTTGGGACAGTCTCTGGGGCCAACGTCCTGACTTTC.

This chain links TRBV18 with TRBJ2-3; the match to TRBD2 covers 14 bases. This CDR3 region has 15 residues. With V trimmed by 3 bases and J by 10 bases, 6 bases remained unmatched. The V gene's germline CDR1 is KGHSH and CDR2 LQKENI. The CDR3: CASSPGLAGESPQYF. CDR3 nucleotide sequence: TGTGCCAGCTCACCGGGACTAGCGGGAGAAAGTCCGCAGTATTTT.

The chain carries TRBV5-1 and TRBJ2-3; 9 positions agree with TRBD2. V gave up 0 bases and J gave up 2 bases; unmatched junction bases: 10. Germline assignment: CDR1 SGHRS and CDR2 YFSETQ. CDR3 size: 18 residues. The CDR3 bases are TGCGCCAGCAGCTTGGGGGGGTCTAGCGGGACCTACACAGATACGCAGTATTTT. Encoded protein: CASSLGGSSGTYTDTQYF.

This chain links TRBV29-1 with TRBJ2-1; D perhaps matches TRBD1 (5 bases). V lost 2 bases to trimming and J lost 9 bases, with 17 bases between them. Germline V lookup: CDR1 SQVTM, CDR2 ANQGSEA. The CDR3 consists of 14 residues. The CDR3 coding sequence is TGCAGCGTTGAAATAATAGCCCGAAGGGGTGAGCAGTTCTTC. As protein: CSVEIIARRGEQFF.

The rearrangement joins TRBV6-5 to TRBJ2-7; TRBD1 agrees at 10 bases. This CDR3 comprises 15 residues. The V gene's germline CDR1 is MNHEY and CDR2 SVGAGI. Unmatched junction bases numbered 8, after V lost 7 bases and J lost 2 bases. The CDR3 nucleotides read TGTGCCAGCATCAAGAGGGGACAGGGGACCTACGAGCAGTACTTC. It translates to CASIKRGQGTYEQYF.

This clone has only one observation. J is TRBJ1-5 and V is TRBV30; possibly TRBD1 for D (5 bases). The CDR3 has 14 amino acids. V lost 4 bases, J lost 2 bases, and 12 bases lay in between. CDR1 and CDR2 (germline): GTSNPN, SVGIG (reference sequence). The CDR3 sequence is CAWTPKGGNQPQHF. In DNA form, the CDR3 reads TGTGCCTGGACCCCCAAAGGGGGCAATCAGCCCCAGCATTTT.

V gene TRBV15 combines with J gene TRBJ1-5; 9 bases fit TRBD1. This CDR3 spans 18 amino acids. After removal of 2 bases from V and 4 bases from J, the junction contained 12 bases not matched to a gene. CDR1 LNHNV and CDR2 YYDKDF come from the germline V gene (reference sequence). CDR3 DNA: TGTGCCACCAGCAGATTTCCCGGGACAGGGAGGGCAAATCAGCCCCAGCATTTT. It translates to CATSRFPGTGRANQPQHF.

The rearrangement uses TRBV30 and TRBJ1-1; D unclear. This CDR3 region has 16 residues. The ends were cut back, 2 bases at V and 1 base at J, with 17 bases in the middle. In germline, CDR1 is GTSNPN, CDR2 SVGIG (reference sequence). The CDR3 sequence: CAWSTFTGSTNTEAFF. CDR3 sequence (DNA): TGTGCCTGGAGTACCTTCACCGGGAGTACGAACACTGAAGCTTTCTTT.

This clone showed up just once. Here the CDR3 reads CASSVSGTSVYEQFF. The CDR3 DNA reads as TGTGCCAGCAGCGTCTCCGGGACTAGCGTTTATGAGCAGTTCTTC. The rearrangement links TRBV9 to TRBJ2-1, with 10 positions matching TRBD2. This CDR3 region has 15 residues. The germline CDR1 and CDR2 sequences are SGDLS and YYNGEE. V lost 2 bases to trimming and J lost 8 bases; unmatched junction nucleotides: 7. Drawing the rest from reference TRBV9 and TRBJ2-1, the complete variable domain is DSGVTQTPKHLITATGQRVTLRCSPRSGDLSVYWYQQSLDQGLQFLIQYYNGEERAKGNILERFSAQQFPDLHSELNLSSLELGDSALYFCASSVSGTSVYEQFFGPGTRLTVL.